This T cell receptor beta chain is from a study of blood T cell repertoires in COVID-19. Background on the study: PBMCs, B-cell-depleted T cells, or T cells were the source of the cDNA or gDNA that made up the material.

Some clones are missing from TCRdb's copy, which holds only in-frame ones; the method was immunoSEQ multiplex PCR. This sample has around 140,000 clones, with approximately 84% found just once. The V end lost 3 bases, the J end lost 2 bases, and 12 bases lay between the germline ends. Germline CDR1 reads SGDLS; CDR2 reads YYNGEE. The length of the CDR3 is 14 residues. This clone has just one count. The study drew participants aged about 18 to 89 years from approximately 23 US areas. Each participant's cohort was designated according to participant-reported clinical history. Source material: PBMCs or T cells enriched from blood (not recorded which). The TCR was taken from a woman in her 50s with acute COVID-19. V gene TRBV9 combines with J gene TRBJ2-7, with D tentatively TRBD2 (5 bases). CDR3 residues: CASSERPLAYEQYF. Written as DNA, the CDR3 is TGTGCCAGCAGCGAAAGACCACTAGCCTACGAGCAGTACTTC.